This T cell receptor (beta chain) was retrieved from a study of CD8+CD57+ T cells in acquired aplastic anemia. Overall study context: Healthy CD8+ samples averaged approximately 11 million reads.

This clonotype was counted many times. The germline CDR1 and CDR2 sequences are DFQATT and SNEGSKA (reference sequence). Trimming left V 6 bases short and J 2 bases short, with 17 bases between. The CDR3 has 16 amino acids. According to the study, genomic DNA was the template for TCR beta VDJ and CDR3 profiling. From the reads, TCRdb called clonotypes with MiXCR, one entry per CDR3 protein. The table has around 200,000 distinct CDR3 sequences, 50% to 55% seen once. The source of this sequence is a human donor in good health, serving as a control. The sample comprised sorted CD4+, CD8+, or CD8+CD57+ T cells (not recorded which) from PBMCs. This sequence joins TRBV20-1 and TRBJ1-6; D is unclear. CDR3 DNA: TGCAGTGCCTTTTCCAACTCGGCAACCTATAATTCACCCCTCCACTTT. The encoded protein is CSAFSNSATYNSPLHF.